This T cell receptor (beta chain) was recorded in a study of blood T cell repertoires in COVID-19. Study-wide background: Samples of COVID-19 (acute and convalescent) were obtained from the United States, Italy and Spain. The cDNA or gDNA used as material had been derived from T cells, B-cell-depleted T cells, or PBMCs.

Per the study methods: Reference gene primer amplification gave estimated nucleated cell counts. The assay was immunoSEQ multiplex PCR, and TCRdb's table has in-frame clones only and misses some. V and J calls and clone size are as listed in that table; D and trimming were resolved from the DNA. Of around 95,000 clones in the sample, approximately 91% were seen once. V lost 4 bases and J lost 4; bases outside the gene matches: 7. The CDR3 is 15 amino acids. The germline gives CDR1 SGHTA, CDR2 FQGTGA. The sample was peripheral blood. V and J are TRBV7-3 and TRBJ2-3; 8 nucleotides agree with TRBD1. The TCR originated in a man aged 50 to 59 with active COVID-19. CDR3 residues: CASSSGTGGADTQYF. DNA of the CDR3: TGTGCCAGCAGCTCCGGGACAGGCGGGGCAGATACGCAGTATTTT. Full variable domain (remainder filled in from reference TRBV7-3 and TRBJ2-3): GAGVSQTPSNKVTEKGKYVELRCDPISGHTALYWYRQSLGQGPEFLIYFQGTGAADDSGLPNDRFFAVRPEGSVSTLKIQRTERGDSAVYLCASSSGTGGADTQYFGPGTRLTVL.